The following is a T cell receptor beta chain sequence with its context. The sample originates from a study of control samples from healthy donors and cancer patients. Clones were read by immunoSEQ multiplex PCR, and TCRdb kept only the in-frame ones, dropping some. The sample yields some 98,000 clones, approximately 84% seen once. This CDR3 is 16 amino acids long. CDR1 MNHEY and CDR2 SMNVEV come from the germline V gene (reference sequence). Trimming stripped 6 bases from V and 3 bases from J, with 20 bases between. Sample: PBMCs. The TCR was taken from a man in his 70s with lung cancer. This rearrangement joins TRBV27 to TRBJ1-2, with a tentative D call TRBD1 (6 bases). This chain's CDR3 is CASSLEGGRGYYGYTF. The CDR3 nucleotides are TGTGCCAGCAGCCTAGAGGGGGGCCGCGGCTACTATGGCTACACCTTC.